A single sample gave rise to the 10 T cell receptor beta chains below, sequenced in a study of OX40 agonist ivuxolimab in advanced cancers. Produced via immunoSEQ multiplex PCR; TCRdb's table is partial and in-frame only. The sample holds around 29,000 clones, 65% to 90% seen once. The specimen was CD4+ or CD8+ T cells sorted from blood, collected in a trial of the OX40 agonist ivuxolimab. These receptor sequences come from an adult with an advanced solid tumor such as melanoma, head and neck, liver or kidney cancer.

The chain uses TRBV5-4 and TRBJ1-2; tentative D call: TRBD1 (6 bases). CDR3 length equals 13 residues. V was cut by 0 bases and J by 7 bases, with 10 bases left in between. Germline lookup yields CDR1 SGHNT and CDR2 YYREEE (reference sequence). CDR3 DNA: TGTGCCAGCAGCTTGGGCTGGACAGCTGGCTACACCTTC. Translated, it gives CASSLGWTAGYTF.

This clone was observed a handful of times. The gene calls are TRBV7-8 and TRBJ2-7; a weak D match, TRBD2 (6 bases). This CDR3 is 13 amino acids long. Germline assignment: CDR1 SGHVS and CDR2 FQNEAQ. V was shortened by 0 bases and J by 3 bases, with 6 bases between the two germline ends. The CDR3 nucleotides are TGTGCCAGCAGCTTAGCGGAGGGCTACGAGCAGTACTTC. The encoded protein is CASSLAEGYEQYF.

This clone was observed a single time. V is TRBV6-5 and J is TRBJ2-2; D is uncertain. This CDR3 spans 16 amino acids. Between the trimmed V and J ends, which lost 2 bases and 0 bases, there was a span of 10 bases. Germline loops: CDR1 MNHEY, CDR2 SVGAGI. The CDR3 loop is CASSYKRISNTGELFF. CDR3 nucleotide sequence: TGTGCCAGCAGTTACAAAAGAATATCGAACACCGGGGAGCTGTTTTTT.

This chain connects TRBV19 to TRBJ1-5; no firm D call. The CDR3 contains 14 residues. The germline V gene has CDR1 LNHDA and CDR2 SQIVND (reference sequence). The ends were cut back, 4 bases at V and 7 bases at J, with 14 bases in the middle. The DNA for the CDR3 is TGTGCCAGTAGTAGTTGGGGAATGGGGCAGCCCCAGCATTTT. Its protein is CASSSWGMGQPQHF.

As regards this clone: A read error may account for a junction end that differs from germline. V is TRBV11-2 and J is TRBJ1-5; D is unresolved. This CDR3 is built from 12 residues. Looked up from germline, CDR1 is SGHAT and CDR2 is FQNNGV. The chain's CDR3 is CASSIDNQPQHF. CDR3 coding DNA: TGTGCCAGCAGCATAGACAATCAGCCCCAGCATTTT.

The chain joins TRBV7-9 to TRBJ2-5; the D gene could be TRBD1 or TRBD2 (5 bases each). The germline V gene encodes CDR1 SEHNR and CDR2 FQNEAQ (reference sequence). V lost 6 bases, J lost 5 bases, and 13 bases lay in between. The length of the CDR3 is 13 residues. The CDR3 nucleotides are TGTGCCAGCAGTCCCCCCTGGGGGGAGACCCAGTACTTC. Translating it yields CASSPPWGETQYF.

The V and J genes are TRBV29-1 and TRBJ2-1; 11 bases fit TRBD2. From germline, CDR1 is SQVTM and CDR2 ANQGSEA. This CDR3 spans 14 amino acids. V lost 3 bases, J lost 8 bases, and 6 bases stayed unmatched. Here the CDR3 DNA reads TGCAGCGTTGACGCTAGCGGGAGGTTTTATGAGCAGTTCTTC. It encodes CSVDASGRFYEQFF.

The V call is TRBV11-2, the J call TRBJ2-1, with 7 bases lining up with TRBD2. The CDR3 loop spans 15 amino acids. Germline trimming cut 5 bases from V and 7 bases from J; bases unmatched to any gene: 11. CDR1 and CDR2 from the germline V gene are SGHAT and FQNNGV. CDR3 nucleotides: TGTGCCAGCAGCGAGTTGGCGGGAGCTCTAAATGAGCAGTTCTTC. It yields the protein CASSELAGALNEQFF.

V usage is TRBV28 and J usage is TRBJ2-1; TRBD2 matches 10 bases. CDR3 length equals 15 residues. CDR1 MDHEN and CDR2 SYDVKM come from the germline V gene. V lost 2 bases and J lost 3; bases outside the gene matches: 1. CDR3 in amino acids: CASSLLAGDYNEQFF. As DNA, the CDR3 is TGTGCCAGCAGTTTACTAGCGGGAGACTACAATGAGCAGTTCTTC. Filled out from reference TRBV28 and TRBJ2-1, the complete variable domain reads DVKVTQSSRYLVKRTGEKVFLECVQDMDHENMFWYRQDPGLGLRLIYFSYDVKMKEKGDIPEGYSVSREKKERFSLILESASTNQTSMYLCASSLLAGDYNEQFFGPGTRLTVL.

The chain uses TRBV13 and TRBJ1-4, with 12 bases identical to TRBD1. The germline V gene has CDR1 PRHDT and CDR2 FYEKMQ (reference sequence). The CDR3 loop spans 17 amino acids. V lost 2 bases, J lost 5 bases, and 6 bases stayed unmatched. For the CDR3, the DNA is TGTGCCAGCAGCTTAATGGGACAGGGGGCGCCGAATGAAAAACTGTTTTTT. Its translation is CASSLMGQGAPNEKLFF.